This T cell receptor (beta chain) appears in the sequencing data of a study of blood T cell repertoires in COVID-19. Study at large: The samples span acute and convalescent COVID-19 from the United States, Italy and Spain. Sample material is recorded as cDNA or gDNA derived from T cells, B-cell-depleted T cells, or PBMCs.

V shed 5 bases, J shed 4 bases, and the junction held 6 bases outside the gene matches. The CDR3 is 15 amino acids. Germline V gene data show CDR1 as SGHVS and CDR2 as FQNEAQ. Profiled with immunoSEQ multiplex PCR; TCRdb holds only in-frame clones, not every one. Of 350,000 or so clones in the sample, over 85% were seen once. The chain joins TRBV7-8 to TRBJ1-4, with TRBD1 matching over 8 bases. This receptor was obtained from a woman aged 55-75 years with COVID-19, enrolled during active disease. The sequenced sample consisted of peripheral blood. For the CDR3, the DNA is TGTGCCAGCAGCAGCAGGGGGCGCGGTAATGAAAAACTGTTTTTT. Protein product: CASSSRGRGNEKLFF.